This is a list of T cell receptor beta chains from one sample in a study of response to subunit inactivated influenza vaccine. Each CDR3 protein gets one entry after TCRdb re-called the RT-PCR reads with MiXCR. Of hundreds of thousands of distinct CDR3 sequences listed, roughly 15% are singletons. Material: PBMCs from blood, obtained 14 to 15 days before vaccination. The receptors shown here come from a middle-aged man who received an inactivated influenza vaccine. Both conserved end residues are part of each CDR3. The D gene is left open where the match is weak. Only some rows state a clone size, as once, few, many or a class for expanded clones.

size	V	J	D	DNA	CDR3
few	TRBV28	TRBJ2-1	NA	TGTGCCAGCTTCCCCGACTCCTACAATGAGCAGTTCTTC	CASFPDSYNEQFF
NA	TRBV29-1	TRBJ2-7	NA	TGCAGCGTTGTACTACAGGGCCACGAGCAGTACTTC	CSVVLQGHEQYF
NA	TRBV5-8	TRBJ1-4	TRBD1	TGTGCCAGCAGCATCGGACAGGGGACATTAACTAATGAAAAACTGTTTTTT	CASSIGQGTLTNEKLFF
NA	TRBV6-2/TRBV6-3	TRBJ2-3	NA	TGTGCCAGCAGTTACTATGCCAGGGGCGTGAGCACAGATACGCAGTATTTT	CASSYYARGVSTDTQYF
few	TRBV5-1	TRBJ2-5	NA	TGCGCCAGCAGCTTGGCGACAGGACCCCCCGAAGAGACCCAGTACTTC	CASSLATGPPEETQYF
NA	TRBV7-9	TRBJ2-1	NA	TGTGCCAGCAGCTTGGCTAGCCTTTCCTACAATGAGCAGTTCTTC	CASSLASLSYNEQFF
few	TRBV4-1	TRBJ1-1	TRBD1	TGCGCCAGCAGCCGCCTTGGGACAGGGATTCACACTGAAGCTTTCTTT	CASSRLGTGIHTEAFF
few	TRBV3-1	TRBJ1-2	NA	TGTGCCAGCAGGCCGCCGGACCCTGCGCCGGATGGCTACACCTTC	CASRPPDPAPDGYTF
few	TRBV20-1	TRBJ2-3	NA	TGCAGTGCTAGTCCTACTTCACGGGTGCCCTACACAGATACGCAGTATTTT	CSASPTSRVPYTDTQYF
NA	TRBV7-6	TRBJ1-4	NA	TGTGCCAGCAGCTTAGGTTACAGGACAACTAATGAAAAACTGTTTTTT	CASSLGYRTTNEKLFF
few	TRBV10-3	TRBJ2-1	TRBD1	TGTGCCATCAGTGTTTCCTTCCCGTCCGACAGGGGACCTTACAATGAGCAGTTCTTC	CAISVSFPSDRGPYNEQFF
few	TRBV4-3	TRBJ2-7	TRBD1	TGCGCCAGCAGCCACAGCAGGGGGTACGAGCAGTACTTC	CASSHSRGYEQYF
few	TRBV20-1	TRBJ2-1	TRBD2	TGCAGTGCTCACAATATCGGGAGGTCCTACAATGAGCAGTTCTTC	CSAHNIGRSYNEQFF
few	TRBV4-3	TRBJ2-3	NA	TGCGCCAGCAGCCAGGTGGCAGGGGGGGGAGAGACAGATACGCAGTATTTT	CASSQVAGGGETDTQYF
many	TRBV4-3	TRBJ2-7	TRBD1	TGCGCCAGCAGCCGGGGACAGACGACAGAGCAGTACTTC	CASSRGQTTEQYF
NA	TRBV27	TRBJ2-1	TRBD2	TGTGCCAGCCAAATAGCGGGGGGGCCACATGAGCAGTTCTTC	CASQIAGGPHEQFF
few	TRBV20-1	TRBJ2-3	TRBD2	TGCAGTGCGGGTGACTCTAGCGGGGGCACAGATACGCAGTATTTT	CSAGDSSGGTDTQYF
few	TRBV24-1	TRBJ2-1	TRBD1	TGTGCCACCAGACCGACAGGGAACAATGAGCAGTTCTTC	CATRPTGNNEQFF
few	TRBV5-1	TRBJ2-7	TRBD1	TGCGCCAGCAGCTTGTCGGACAGGCCTTCCTACGAGCAGTACTTC	CASSLSDRPSYEQYF
NA	TRBV5-5	TRBJ2-2	NA	TGTGCCAGCAGCTTGCACGAGGGGTTGGGCGACACCGGGGAGCTGTTTTTT	CASSLHEGLGDTGELFF
once	TRBV12-2	TRBJ2-6	NA	TGTGCAAGTCGCTTAGATTCTCGTAGGGAATCTGGGGCCAACGTCCTGACTTTC	CASRLDSRRESGANVLTF
NA	TRBV3-1	TRBJ2-3	TRBD1	TGTGCCAGCAGCCAGGGACAGTTTCTCGGTACGCAGTATTTT	CASSQGQFLGTQYF
NA	TRBV28	TRBJ1-1	NA	TGTGCCAGCTACCGCGGCGGGGGGGTTACTGCTGAAGCTTTCTTT	CASYRGGGVTAEAFF
few	TRBV21-1	TRBJ2-7	NA	TGTGCCAGCAGCAAAGGAAACGATGGCTCAATCCCCTTCTCCTACGAGCAGTACTTC	CASSKGNDGSIPFSYEQYF
NA	TRBV24-1	TRBJ2-1	NA	TGTGCCACCAGTGTCGTTGGGGGACATGAGCAGTTCTTC	CATSVVGGHEQFF
NA	TRBV21-1	TRBJ1-6	NA	TGTGCCAGCAGCAAAGGGCAGGGAAGAAAAAATTCACCCCTCCACTTT	CASSKGQGRKNSPLHF
NA	TRBV10-3	TRBJ2-5	NA	TGTGCCATCAGTGAACAAGGACAGCGGGGAGAGACCCAGTACTTC	CAISEQGQRGETQYF
NA	TRBV12-3/TRBV12-4	TRBJ2-3	NA	TGTGCCAGCACCCCGGGCACAGGCTACACAGATACGCAGTATTTT	CASTPGTGYTDTQYF
few	TRBV7-2	TRBJ2-7	TRBD2	TGTGCCAGCAGCTCCGTGGGCGGGGGGTACTACGAGCAGTACTTC	CASSSVGGGYYEQYF
few	TRBV12-3/TRBV12-4	TRBJ2-1	TRBD2	TGTGCCAGCAGTCTTAGAGCGGGGGGGCTCTACAATGAGCAGTTCTTC	CASSLRAGGLYNEQFF
many	TRBV6-1	TRBJ2-2	NA	TGTGCCAGCAGCCTCGCACGTCGCACCGGGGAGCTGTTTTTT	CASSLARRTGELFF
few	TRBV12-3/TRBV12-4	TRBJ2-5	TRBD1	TGTGCCAGCAGTTTCGGGAGGACAGGGGGCCGAGAGACCCAGTACTTC	CASSFGRTGGRETQYF
many	TRBV28	TRBJ2-4	TRBD2	TGTGCCAGCAGACTAGCGGGAGATAGAAACATTCAGTACTTC	CASRLAGDRNIQYF
NA	TRBV11-2	TRBJ1-1	NA	TGTGCCAGCAGCTCAATTAGGGGGAACACTGAAGCTTTCTTT	CASSSIRGNTEAFF
few	TRBV12-3/TRBV12-4	TRBJ2-7	NA	TGTGCCAGCAGACCCGGAGGGGGTGGCGAGCAGTACTTC	CASRPGGGGEQYF
NA	TRBV6-4	TRBJ1-2	TRBD1	TGTGCCAGCCGGGACAGTCCTGGGGATGGCTACACCTTC	CASRDSPGDGYTF
NA	TRBV5-5	TRBJ2-1	TRBD1	TGTGCCAGCAGCTTGGCTGGGACAGGGGCCAATGAGCAGTTCTTC	CASSLAGTGANEQFF